The 8 T cell receptor beta chains below all came from one sample that was sequenced in a study of blood T cell repertoires in COVID-19. Assay used: immunoSEQ multiplex PCR; TCRdb lists only in-frame clones, some missing. The repertoire includes about 140,000 clones, around 80% of them detected once, and 5% to 7.5% sits in the top ten. Sequenced material: peripheral blood. These receptors all come from a human donor in a cohort sampled during active COVID-19.

The chain is built from TRBV7-3 and TRBJ1-2; 8 bases map to TRBD1. This CDR3 has 14 amino acids. J lost 8 bases, V lost 2 bases, and 7 bases had no gene match. Germline CDR1 reads SGHTA; CDR2 reads FQGTGA. CDR3 region: CASSLGQGARGYTF. CDR3 nucleotide sequence: TGTGCCAGCAGCTTAGGGCAGGGGGCGCGAGGCTACACCTTC.

The chain combines TRBV5-1 with TRBJ2-7; 7 bases align to TRBD2. Germline CDR1 SGHRS, CDR2 YFSETQ. V lost 4 bases, J lost 7 bases, and 11 bases stayed unmatched. The CDR3 has 14 amino acids. The CDR3 loop reads CASSPRGGSEEQYF. CDR3 nucleotide sequence: TGCGCCAGCAGCCCCCGCGGGGGTTCGGAAGAGCAGTACTTC.

This clone was seen just once. The rearrangement links TRBV5-1 to TRBJ2-1, with 8 bases matching TRBD2. CDR3 length equals 16 residues. Germline CDR1 is SGHRS and CDR2 is YFSETQ. The ends lost 0 bases at V and 1 base at J; junction bases unmatched: 3. The CDR3 bases are TGCGCCAGCAGCTTGGATGGCGGGGGGTCCTACAATGAGCAGTTCTTC. Its protein is CASSLDGGGSYNEQFF.

The chain has TRBV25-1 and TRBJ1-5; no clear D gene. The CDR3 totals 14 residues. The germline V and J ends were trimmed by 2 bases and 5 bases, with 10 bases remaining between them. In germline, CDR1 is MGHDK, CDR2 SYGVNS. CDR3 amino acids: CASSEGHNHQPQHF. CDR3 nucleotides: TGTGCCAGCAGTGAAGGGCACAACCATCAGCCCCAGCATTTT.

The chain uses TRBV28 and TRBJ2-7; 8 positions agree with TRBD1. J lost 2 bases, V lost 7 bases, and 10 bases had no gene match. The CDR3 spans 15 residues. Germline assignment: CDR1 MDHEN and CDR2 SYDVKM. The CDR3: CASTYRDRSTYEQYF. CDR3 bases: TGTGCCAGCACCTATCGGGACAGGAGCACCTACGAGCAGTACTTC.

This clone was detected only a few times. This chain connects TRBV7-2 to TRBJ1-5; 9 nucleotides line up with TRBD1. The CDR3 sequence is 14 residues long. CDR1 SGHTA and CDR2 FQGNSA come from the germline V gene. Trimming took 4 bases from V and 11 from J; bases not matched to a gene: 9. CDR3 sequence (DNA): TGTGCCAGCAGCTCCCCGGGACAGGGAAGAGCCCAGCATTTT. This sequence encodes CASSSPGQGRAQHF.

CDR3 in DNA: TGTGCCAGCAGCTTTCGGACTAGCGGCGGGGAGCTGTTTTTT. Translation: CASSFRTSGGELFF. V is TRBV3-1 (or the pseudogene TRBV3-2) and J is TRBJ2-2, with TRBD2 matching over 10 bases. Germline CDR1 LGHDT, CDR2 YNNKEL (reference sequence). The trim removed 5 bases at V and 7 bases at J, leaving 4 bases unmatched. The CDR3 extends over 14 amino acids.

The chain is built from TRBV3-1 (or the pseudogene TRBV3-2) and TRBJ2-1; D ambiguous. The CDR3 has 15 amino acids. V was clipped by 4 bases and J by 7 bases, with 17 bases between them. Germline loops: CDR1 LGHDT, CDR2 YNNKEL (reference sequence). CDR3 residues: CASSLSTKTLNEQFF. The CDR3 DNA sequence: TGTGCCAGCAGCCTGTCTACAAAGACACTGAATGAGCAGTTCTTC.